This T cell receptor beta chain was captured by sequencing in a study of T cells after yellow fever vaccination. Study-level points and caveats: Weaker overall, the secondary response nonetheless peaked faster (day 5 versus 15). Once the booster was given, most primary-vaccination clones reappeared, at approximately 97% for CD4 and over 75% for CD8. CD4 and CD8 compartments shared a small share of clonotypes.

This clonotype was seen repeatedly, ten times or more. Its antigen is not identified. Germline values: CDR1 SGHRS, CDR2 YFSETQ. V trimming: 4 bases; J trimming: 3 bases; junction bases outside the gene matches: 5. CDR3 length equals 14 residues. TCRdb re-derived calls from the 5' RACE reads in MiXCR, one entry per CDR3 protein. This table has about 330,000 distinct CDR3 sequences, roughly 8.6% appearing once. This sample comprised PBMCs, obtained about 41 days after the first yellow fever vaccination. The V call is TRBV5-1, the J call TRBJ1-1; 8 bases are a match to TRBD1. The receptor was isolated from a man younger than 30 who received the YFV17D yellow fever vaccine. CDR3 DNA sequence: TGCGCCAGCAGCCGCACAGGGGGTGACACTGAAGCTTTCTTT. Amino acids: CASSRTGGDTEAFF.